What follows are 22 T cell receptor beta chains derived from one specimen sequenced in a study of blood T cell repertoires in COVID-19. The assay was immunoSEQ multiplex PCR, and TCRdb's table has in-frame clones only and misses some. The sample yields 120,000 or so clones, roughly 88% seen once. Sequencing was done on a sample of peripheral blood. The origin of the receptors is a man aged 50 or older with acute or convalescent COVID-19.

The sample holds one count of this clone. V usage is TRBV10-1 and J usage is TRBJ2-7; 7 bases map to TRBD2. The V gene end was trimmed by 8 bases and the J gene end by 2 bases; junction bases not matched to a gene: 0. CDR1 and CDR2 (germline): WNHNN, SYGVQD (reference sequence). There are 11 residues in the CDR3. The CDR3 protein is CASRGAYEQYF. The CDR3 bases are TGCGCCAGCCGGGGGGCCTACGAGCAGTACTTC.

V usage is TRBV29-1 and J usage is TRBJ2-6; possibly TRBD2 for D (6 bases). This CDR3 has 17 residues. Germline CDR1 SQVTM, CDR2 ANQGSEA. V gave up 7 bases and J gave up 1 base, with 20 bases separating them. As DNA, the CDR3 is TGCAGCGGCGCATCAGGGACTTCCGAGTCTGGGGCCAACGTCCTGACTTTC. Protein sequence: CSGASGTSESGANVLTF. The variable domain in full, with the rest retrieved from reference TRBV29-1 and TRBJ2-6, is SAVISQKPSRDICQRGTSLTIQCQVDSQVTMMFWYRQQPGQSLTLIATANQGSEATYESGFVIDKFPISRPNLTFSTLTVSNMSPEDSSIYLCSGASGTSESGANVLTFGAGSRLTVL.

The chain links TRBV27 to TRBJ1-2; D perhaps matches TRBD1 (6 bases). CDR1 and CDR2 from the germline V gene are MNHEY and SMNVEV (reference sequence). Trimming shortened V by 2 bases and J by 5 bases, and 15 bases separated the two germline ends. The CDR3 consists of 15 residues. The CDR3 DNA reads TGTGCCAGCAGTTTAAACAGGGCCTTTAGGTATGGCTACACCTTC. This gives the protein CASSLNRAFRYGYTF.

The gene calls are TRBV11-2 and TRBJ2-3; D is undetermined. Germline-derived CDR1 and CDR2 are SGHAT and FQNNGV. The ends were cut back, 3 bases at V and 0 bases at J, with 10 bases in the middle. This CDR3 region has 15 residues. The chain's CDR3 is CASSFAYRSTDTQYF. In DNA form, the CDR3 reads TGTGCCAGCAGCTTTGCGTACCGAAGCACAGATACGCAGTATTTT.

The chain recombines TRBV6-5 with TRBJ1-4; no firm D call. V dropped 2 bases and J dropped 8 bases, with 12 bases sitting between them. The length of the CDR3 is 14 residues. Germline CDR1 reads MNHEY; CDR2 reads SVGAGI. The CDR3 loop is CASSYSTVHEKLFF. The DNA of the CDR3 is TGTGCCAGCAGTTACAGCACAGTGCACGAAAAACTGTTTTTT.

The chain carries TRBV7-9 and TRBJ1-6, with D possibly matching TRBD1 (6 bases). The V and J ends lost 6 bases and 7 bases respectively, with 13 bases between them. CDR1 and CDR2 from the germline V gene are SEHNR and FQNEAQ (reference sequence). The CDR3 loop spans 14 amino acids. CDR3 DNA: TGTGCCAGCAGTTACAGGGCAAACAATTCACCCCTCCACTTT. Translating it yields CASSYRANNSPLHF.

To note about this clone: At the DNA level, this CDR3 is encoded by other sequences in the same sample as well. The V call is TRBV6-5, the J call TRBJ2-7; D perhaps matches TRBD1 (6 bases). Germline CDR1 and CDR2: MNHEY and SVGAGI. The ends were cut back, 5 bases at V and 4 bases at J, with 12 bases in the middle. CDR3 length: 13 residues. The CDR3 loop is CASSRTESYEQYF. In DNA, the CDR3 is TGTGCCAGCAGTCGGACAGAAAGTTACGAGCAGTACTTC.

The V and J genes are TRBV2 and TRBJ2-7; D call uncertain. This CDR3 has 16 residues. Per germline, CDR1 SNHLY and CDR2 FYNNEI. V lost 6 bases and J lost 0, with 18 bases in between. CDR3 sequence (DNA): TGTGCCAGCAGCGCAGACACGATTGTCCTCTCCTACGAGCAGTACTTC. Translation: CASSADTIVLSYEQYF.

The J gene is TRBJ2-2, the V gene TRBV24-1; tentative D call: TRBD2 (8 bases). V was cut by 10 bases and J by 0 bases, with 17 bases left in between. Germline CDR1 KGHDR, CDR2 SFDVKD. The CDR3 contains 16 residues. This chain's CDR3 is CATEDGRGPNTGELFF. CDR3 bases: TGTGCCACTGAAGACGGGAGGGGGCCGAACACCGGGGAGCTGTTTTTT.

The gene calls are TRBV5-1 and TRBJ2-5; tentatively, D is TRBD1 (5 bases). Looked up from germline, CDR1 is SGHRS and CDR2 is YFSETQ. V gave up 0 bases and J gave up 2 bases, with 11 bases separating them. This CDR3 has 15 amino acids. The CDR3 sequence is CASSLAPGLQETQYF. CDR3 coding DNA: TGCGCCAGCAGCTTGGCCCCAGGGTTACAAGAGACCCAGTACTTC.

Here the CDR3 DNA reads TGTGCCAGCAGCTTATCGCCAGGAGGTAGACTAGCGGGAGGGGGTACGCAGTATTTT. Its translation is CASSLSPGGRLAGGGTQYF. The chain joins TRBV7-6 to TRBJ2-3, with 14 bases identical to TRBD2. Trimming removed 2 bases from V and 8 bases from J; junction bases left unmatched: 15. The V gene's germline CDR1 is SGHVS and CDR2 FNYEAQ. The CDR3 has 19 residues.

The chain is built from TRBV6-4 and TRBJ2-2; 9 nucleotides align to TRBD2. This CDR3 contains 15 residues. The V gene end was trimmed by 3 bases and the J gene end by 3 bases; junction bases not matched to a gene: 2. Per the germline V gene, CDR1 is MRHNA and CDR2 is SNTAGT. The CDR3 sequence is CASSEGLAHTGELFF. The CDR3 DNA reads TGTGCCAGCAGTGAGGGACTAGCTCACACCGGGGAGCTGTTTTTT.

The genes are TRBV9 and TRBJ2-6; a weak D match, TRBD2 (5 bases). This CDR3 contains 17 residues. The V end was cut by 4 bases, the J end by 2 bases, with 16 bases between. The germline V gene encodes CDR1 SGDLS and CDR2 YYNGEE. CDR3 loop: CASSSAPKRAGANVLTF. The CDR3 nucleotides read TGTGCCAGCAGCTCAGCTCCAAAGAGGGCTGGGGCCAACGTCCTGACTTTC. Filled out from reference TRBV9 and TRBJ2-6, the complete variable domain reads DSGVTQTPKHLITATGQRVTLRCSPRSGDLSVYWYQQSLDQGLQFLIQYYNGEERAKGNILERFSAQQFPDLHSELNLSSLELGDSALYFCASSSAPKRAGANVLTFGAGSRLTVL.

CDR3: CASSLGTQNYGYTF. Here the CDR3 DNA reads TGCGCCAGCAGCTTGGGCACTCAAAACTATGGCTACACCTTC. The chain joins TRBV5-1 to TRBJ1-2, with D uncertain. This CDR3 is built from 14 residues. Germline loops: CDR1 SGHRS, CDR2 YFSETQ. V lost 0 bases and J 2 bases, leaving 8 bases between the germline ends.

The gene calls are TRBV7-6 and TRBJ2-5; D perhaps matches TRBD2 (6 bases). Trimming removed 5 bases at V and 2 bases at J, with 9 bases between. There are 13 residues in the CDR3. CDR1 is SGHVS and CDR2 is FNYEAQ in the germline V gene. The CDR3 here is CASSSAGQETQYF. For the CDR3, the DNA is TGTGCCAGCAGCAGTGCGGGACAAGAGACCCAGTACTTC.

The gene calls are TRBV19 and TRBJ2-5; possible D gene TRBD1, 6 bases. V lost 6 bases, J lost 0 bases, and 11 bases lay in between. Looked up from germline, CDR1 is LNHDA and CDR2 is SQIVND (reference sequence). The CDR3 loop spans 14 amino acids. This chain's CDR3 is CASSIQGHQETQYF. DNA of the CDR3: TGTGCCAGTAGCATACAGGGTCACCAAGAGACCCAGTACTTC.

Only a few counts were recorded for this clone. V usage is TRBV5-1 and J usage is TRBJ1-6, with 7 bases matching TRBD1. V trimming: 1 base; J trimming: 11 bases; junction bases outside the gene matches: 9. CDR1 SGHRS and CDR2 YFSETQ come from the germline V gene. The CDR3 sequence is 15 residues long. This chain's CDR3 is CASSLLQGPEAPLHF. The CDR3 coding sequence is TGCGCCAGCAGCTTGTTACAGGGGCCCGAGGCACCCCTCCACTTT.

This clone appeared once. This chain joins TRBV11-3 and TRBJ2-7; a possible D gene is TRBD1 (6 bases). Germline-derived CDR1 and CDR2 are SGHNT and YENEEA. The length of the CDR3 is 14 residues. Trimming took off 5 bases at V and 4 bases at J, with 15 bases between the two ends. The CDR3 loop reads CASSPQGSQYEQYF. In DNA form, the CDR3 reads TGTGCCAGCAGCCCGCAGGGGTCTCAATACGAGCAGTACTTC.

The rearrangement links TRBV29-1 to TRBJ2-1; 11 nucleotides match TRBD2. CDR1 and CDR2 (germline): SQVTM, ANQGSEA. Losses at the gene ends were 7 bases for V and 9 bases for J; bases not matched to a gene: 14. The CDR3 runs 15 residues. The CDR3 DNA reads TGCAGCGCCGCCCGTAGGGGACTAGCGGCAGGTGAGCAGTTCTTC. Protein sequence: CSAARRGLAAGEQFF.

The CDR3 region is CATSDHTLGTAGELFF. The CDR3 DNA is TGTGCCACCAGTGACCATACACTAGGTACGGCCGGGGAGCTGTTTTTT. The V and J genes are TRBV24-1 and TRBJ2-2; perhaps TRBD2 as D (5 bases). Trimming took off 4 bases at V and 6 bases at J, with 17 bases between the two ends. The germline V gene encodes CDR1 KGHDR and CDR2 SFDVKD. The CDR3 has 16 residues.

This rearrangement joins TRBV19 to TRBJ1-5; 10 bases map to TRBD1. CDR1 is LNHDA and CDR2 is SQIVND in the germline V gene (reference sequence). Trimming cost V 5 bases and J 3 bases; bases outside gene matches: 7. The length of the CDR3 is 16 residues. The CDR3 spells CASSLRDRGPNQPQHF. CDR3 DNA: TGTGCCAGTAGTCTTCGTGACAGGGGGCCCAATCAGCCCCAGCATTTT.

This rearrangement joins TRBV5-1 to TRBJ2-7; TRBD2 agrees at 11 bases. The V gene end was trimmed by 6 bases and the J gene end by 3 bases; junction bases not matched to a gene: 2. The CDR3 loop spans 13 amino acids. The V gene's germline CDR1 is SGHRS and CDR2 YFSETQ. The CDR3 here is CASTGTSGYEQYF. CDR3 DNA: TGCGCCAGCACCGGGACTAGCGGCTACGAGCAGTACTTC.